What follows are 6 T cell receptor beta chains derived from one specimen sequenced in a study of cytomegalovirus exposure and HLA in healthy donors. The PCR used 60 Vbeta and 13 Jbeta primers. Here immunoSEQ multiplex PCR was the method, and the copy in TCRdb shows in-frame clones only, minus some. The sample shows about 120,000 clones, around 85% of them seen only once. Sample: PBMCs. These receptors originate from a man in his forties or fifties in good health and CMV-seronegative.

To note about this clone: This sample includes further DNA sequences coding for the same CDR3. The chain employs TRBV5-1 and TRBJ2-5; D remains unclear. The V end lost 2 bases, the J end lost 5 bases, and 10 bases lay between the germline ends. The CDR3 runs 13 residues. CDR1 SGHRS and CDR2 YFSETQ come from the germline V gene. CDR3: CASSFPGGETQYF. CDR3 sequence (DNA): TGCGCCAGCAGCTTTCCGGGTGGGGAGACCCAGTACTTC.

This sequence joins TRBV30 and TRBJ1-2; D uncertain. Germline values: CDR1 GTSNPN, CDR2 SVGIG (reference sequence). The V end lost 6 bases, the J end lost 0 bases, and 5 bases lay between the germline ends. The CDR3 runs to 11 residues. The CDR3 loop reads CACLTNYGYTF. The CDR3 DNA follows: TGTGCCTGCTTAACTAACTATGGCTACACCTTC.

This clone occurred once. CDR3 coding DNA: TGTGCCATCAGTGAGTACGGGACAGTCGGATCGTCTGGGGCCAACGTCCTGACTTTC. This encodes CAISEYGTVGSSGANVLTF. The chain recombines TRBV10-3 with TRBJ2-6; 7 nucleotides align to TRBD1. The CDR3 runs 19 residues. The V gene end was trimmed by 1 base and the J gene end by 1 base; junction bases not matched to a gene: 10. Germline V gene lookup returns CDR1 ENHRY and CDR2 SYGVKD.

V gene TRBV5-4 combines with J gene TRBJ2-5, with TRBD1 as a possible D gene (5 bases). Germline CDR1 SGHNT, CDR2 YYREEE (reference sequence). V was trimmed by 4 bases and J by 1 base, leaving 14 bases between them. The CDR3 loop spans 15 amino acids. CDR3 protein: CASSPSTGIQETQYF. CDR3 sequence (DNA): TGTGCCAGCAGCCCCAGTACAGGAATCCAAGAGACCCAGTACTTC.

The rearrangement joins TRBV6-5 to TRBJ1-2; TRBD1 matches 10 bases. After removal of 7 bases from V and 4 bases from J, the junction contained 6 bases not matched to a gene. The germline V gene encodes CDR1 MNHEY and CDR2 SVGAGI. The length of the CDR3 is 14 residues. In DNA form, the CDR3 reads TGTGCCAGCACCGCGACAGGGGGCGGCTATGGCTACACCTTC. The encoded protein is CASTATGGGYGYTF.

The chain joins TRBV13 to TRBJ2-3, with TRBD1 identical over 11 bases. Per germline, CDR1 PRHDT and CDR2 FYEKMQ (reference sequence). The CDR3 totals 15 residues. V trimming: 4 bases; J trimming: 2 bases; junction bases outside the gene matches: 2. The CDR3 sequence: CASSYGQGATDTQYF. Here the CDR3 DNA reads TGTGCCAGCAGCTACGGACAGGGGGCCACAGATACGCAGTATTTT.